The entry that follows covers one T cell receptor (beta chain) sequence. Method: immunoSEQ multiplex PCR; TCRdb's copy keeps in-frame clones and lacks some. Counted here are around 170,000 clones, about 90% occurring once; the ten biggest clones make up roughly 9%. The CDR3 extends over 16 amino acids. CDR1 and CDR2 from the germline V gene are LGHDT and YNNKEL (reference sequence). Trimming took off 1 base at V and 1 base at J, with 14 bases between the two ends. The data belong to a study of blood T cell repertoires in COVID-19. Study information: Samples taken during acute and convalescent COVID-19 were collected in the United States, Italy and Spain.

The rearrangement uses TRBV3-1 (or the pseudogene TRBV3-2) and TRBJ2-7, with a weak D call TRBD1 (6 bases). Sequencing was performed on PBMCs or T cells enriched from blood (not recorded which). The TCR sequence derives from a woman younger than 35 who had recovered from COVID-19. The CDR3 reads CASSQVFGQGSYEQYF. DNA of the CDR3: TGTGCCAGCAGCCAAGTTTTCGGCCAGGGGTCCTACGAGCAGTACTTC.